Sequencing of this TCR beta chain was carried out in a study of T cell responses to AZD1222 COVID-19 vaccine. The repertoire was sequenced with immunoSEQ multiplex PCR; TCRdb's copy has only in-frame clones and lacks some. The sample has about 150,000 clones, approximately 88% seen once. Deletions cut 6 bases from V and 4 bases from J, with 19 bases between. The V gene's germline CDR1 is SQVTM and CDR2 ANQGSEA. The CDR3 sequence is 15 residues long. The rearrangement joins TRBV29-1 to TRBJ1-5, with a weak D call TRBD1 (6 bases). The sequences come from peripheral blood, collected on day 0 of AZD1222 vaccination. This TCR was sampled from an adult in good health. The CDR3 loop is CSVAGGFLGNQPQHF. The CDR3 region has the DNA TGCAGCGTCGCGGGGGGCTTTTTAGGAAATCAGCCCCAGCATTTT.